This T cell receptor (beta chain) was retrieved from a study of identical twins. Study-level results: Insertions were fewer in abundant cord blood beta clonotypes, whereas memory repertoires showed none of this pattern. Twins' surplus sharing was weaker for beta out-of-frame sequences. Models underestimated how often monozygotic twins shared out-of-frame TCR alpha.

V lost 5 bases and J lost 0; bases outside the gene matches: 8. The CDR3 runs 18 residues. CDR1 and CDR2 (germline): SGHAT, FQNNGV. TCRdb reprocessed the 5' RACE reads via MiXCR and lists one record per CDR3 protein. The profile shows roughly 350,000 distinct CDR3 sequences, roughly an eighth of them singletons. About this clonotype: What it recognizes is unknown.

The sample was also linked to a second study, of yellow fever vaccine responses in identical twins.

Source material: CD8+ T cells sorted from blood. The V and J genes are TRBV11-2 and TRBJ2-3; the match to TRBD2 covers 13 bases. The receptor was derived from a young woman in good health. The CDR3 is CASSMTSGGFRSTDTQYF. The CDR3 coding sequence is TGTGCCAGCAGCATGACTAGCGGGGGGTTCAGGAGCACAGATACGCAGTATTTT.